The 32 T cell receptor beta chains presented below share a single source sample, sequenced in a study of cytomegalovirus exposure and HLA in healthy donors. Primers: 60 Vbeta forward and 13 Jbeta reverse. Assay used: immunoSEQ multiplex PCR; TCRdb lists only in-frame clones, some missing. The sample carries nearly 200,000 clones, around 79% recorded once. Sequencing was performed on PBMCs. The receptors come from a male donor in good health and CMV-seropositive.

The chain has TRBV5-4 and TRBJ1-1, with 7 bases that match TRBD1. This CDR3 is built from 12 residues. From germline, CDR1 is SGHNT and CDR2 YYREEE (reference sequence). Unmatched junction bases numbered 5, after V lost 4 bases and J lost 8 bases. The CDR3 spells CASSEGDREAFF. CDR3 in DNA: TGTGCCAGCAGCGAGGGGGACAGAGAAGCTTTCTTT.

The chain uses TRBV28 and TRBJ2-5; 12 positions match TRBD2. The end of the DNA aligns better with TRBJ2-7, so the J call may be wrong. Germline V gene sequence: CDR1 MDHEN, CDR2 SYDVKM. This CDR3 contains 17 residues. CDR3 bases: TGTGCCAGCAGTTCGCCTCCCGGGACTAGCGGGCCCTACGAGCAGTACTTC. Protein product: CASSSPPGTSGPYEQYF.

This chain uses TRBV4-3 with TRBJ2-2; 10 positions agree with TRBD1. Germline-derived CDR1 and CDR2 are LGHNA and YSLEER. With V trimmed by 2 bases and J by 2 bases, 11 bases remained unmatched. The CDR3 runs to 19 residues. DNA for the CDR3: TGCGCCAGCAGCCAATTAGGACAGGGGGTGGCCAGAAACACCGGGGAGCTGTTTTTT. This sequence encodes CASSQLGQGVARNTGELFF.

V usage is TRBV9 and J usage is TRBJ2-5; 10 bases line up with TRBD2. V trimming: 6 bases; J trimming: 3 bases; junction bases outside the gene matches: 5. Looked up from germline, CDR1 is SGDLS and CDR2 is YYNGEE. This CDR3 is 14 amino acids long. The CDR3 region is CASKSGRGEETQYF. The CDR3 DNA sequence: TGTGCCAGCAAAAGCGGGAGGGGAGAAGAGACCCAGTACTTC.

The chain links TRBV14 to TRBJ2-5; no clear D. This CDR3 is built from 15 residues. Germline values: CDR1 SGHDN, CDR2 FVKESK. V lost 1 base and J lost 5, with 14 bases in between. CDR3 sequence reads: CASSQGSLVGETQYF. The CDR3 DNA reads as TGTGCCAGCAGCCAAGGTAGCCTAGTTGGCGAGACCCAGTACTTC.

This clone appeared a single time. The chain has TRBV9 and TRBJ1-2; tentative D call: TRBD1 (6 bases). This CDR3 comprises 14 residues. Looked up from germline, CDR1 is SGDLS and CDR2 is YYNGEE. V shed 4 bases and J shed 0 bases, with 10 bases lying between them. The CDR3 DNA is TGTGCCAGCAGCCTCCGGGACACTAACTATGGCTACACCTTC. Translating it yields CASSLRDTNYGYTF.

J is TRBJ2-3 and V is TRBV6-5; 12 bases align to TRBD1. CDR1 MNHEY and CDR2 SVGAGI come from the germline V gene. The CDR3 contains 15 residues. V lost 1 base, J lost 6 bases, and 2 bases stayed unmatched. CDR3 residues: CASSYWDRGLDTQYF. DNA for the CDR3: TGTGCCAGCAGTTACTGGGACAGGGGGCTGGATACGCAGTATTTT.

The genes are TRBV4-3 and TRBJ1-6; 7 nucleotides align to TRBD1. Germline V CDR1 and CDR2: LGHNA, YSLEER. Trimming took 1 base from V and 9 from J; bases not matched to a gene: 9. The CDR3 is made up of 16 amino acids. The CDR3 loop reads CASSQGIDRVPSPLHF. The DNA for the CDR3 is TGCGCCAGCAGCCAAGGTATTGACAGGGTACCTTCACCCCTCCACTTT.

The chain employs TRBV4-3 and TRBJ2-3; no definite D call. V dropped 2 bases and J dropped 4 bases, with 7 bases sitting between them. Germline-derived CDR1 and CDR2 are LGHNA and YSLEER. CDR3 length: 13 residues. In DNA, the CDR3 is TGCGCCAGCAGCCAATCCTACGCAGATACGCAGTATTTT. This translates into CASSQSYADTQYF.

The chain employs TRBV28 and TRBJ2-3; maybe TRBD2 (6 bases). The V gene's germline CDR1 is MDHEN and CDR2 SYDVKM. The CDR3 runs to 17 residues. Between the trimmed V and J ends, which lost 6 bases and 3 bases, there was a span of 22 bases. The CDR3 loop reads CASSRSHLVSGTDTQYF. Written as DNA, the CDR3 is TGTGCCAGCAGCCGATCCCACCTCGTTAGCGGAACAGATACGCAGTATTTT.

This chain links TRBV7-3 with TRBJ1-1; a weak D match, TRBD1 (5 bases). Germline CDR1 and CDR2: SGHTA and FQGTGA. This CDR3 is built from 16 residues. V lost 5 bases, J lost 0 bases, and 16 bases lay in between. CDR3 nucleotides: TGTGCCAGCAGCCCCCCCCCAACAGGCATGAACACTGAAGCTTTCTTT. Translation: CASSPPPTGMNTEAFF.

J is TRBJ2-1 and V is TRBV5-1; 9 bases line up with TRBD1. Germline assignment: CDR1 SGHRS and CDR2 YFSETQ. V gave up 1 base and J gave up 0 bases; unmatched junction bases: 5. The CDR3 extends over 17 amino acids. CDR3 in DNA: TGCGCCAGCAGCTTGTTTATGGGACAGGGCTCCTACAATGAGCAGTTCTTC. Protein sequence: CASSLFMGQGSYNEQFF.

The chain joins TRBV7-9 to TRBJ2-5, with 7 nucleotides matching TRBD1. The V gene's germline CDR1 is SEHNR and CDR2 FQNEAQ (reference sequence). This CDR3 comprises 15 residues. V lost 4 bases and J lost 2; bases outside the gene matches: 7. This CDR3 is CASSSTTDRQETQYF. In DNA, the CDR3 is TGTGCCAGCAGCTCGACGACGGACAGGCAAGAGACCCAGTACTTC.

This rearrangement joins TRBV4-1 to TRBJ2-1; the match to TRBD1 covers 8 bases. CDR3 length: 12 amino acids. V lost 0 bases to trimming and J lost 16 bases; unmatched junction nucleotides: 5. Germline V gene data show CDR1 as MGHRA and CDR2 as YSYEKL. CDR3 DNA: TGCGCCAGCAGCCAAGAGGACAGGGTAATCTTCTTC. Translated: CASSQEDRVIFF.

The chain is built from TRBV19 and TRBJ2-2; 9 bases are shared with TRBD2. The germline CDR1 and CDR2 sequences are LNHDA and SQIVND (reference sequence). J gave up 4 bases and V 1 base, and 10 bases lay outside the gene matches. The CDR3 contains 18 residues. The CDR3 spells CASSIVNPGLAFTGELFF. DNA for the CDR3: TGTGCCAGTAGTATAGTAAACCCGGGACTAGCATTCACCGGGGAGCTGTTTTTT.

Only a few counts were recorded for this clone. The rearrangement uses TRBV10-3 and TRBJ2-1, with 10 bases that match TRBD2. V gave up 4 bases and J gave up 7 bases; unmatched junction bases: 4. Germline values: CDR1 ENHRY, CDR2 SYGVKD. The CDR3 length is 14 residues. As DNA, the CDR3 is TGTGCCATCAGTGGAAGCGGGAGGGTAAATGAGCAGTTCTTC. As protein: CAISGSGRVNEQFF.

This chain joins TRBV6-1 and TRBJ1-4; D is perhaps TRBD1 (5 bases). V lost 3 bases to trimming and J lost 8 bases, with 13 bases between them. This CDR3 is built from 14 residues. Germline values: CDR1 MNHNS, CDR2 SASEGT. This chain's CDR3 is CASSEVGGREKLFF. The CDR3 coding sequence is TGTGCCAGCAGTGAGGTGGGGGGAAGGGAAAAACTGTTTTTT.

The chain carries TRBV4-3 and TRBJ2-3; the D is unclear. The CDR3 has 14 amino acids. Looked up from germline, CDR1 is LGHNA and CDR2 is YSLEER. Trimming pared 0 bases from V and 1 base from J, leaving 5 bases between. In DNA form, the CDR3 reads TGCGCCAGCAGCCAAGAGACACGCACAGATACGCAGTATTTT. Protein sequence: CASSQETRTDTQYF.

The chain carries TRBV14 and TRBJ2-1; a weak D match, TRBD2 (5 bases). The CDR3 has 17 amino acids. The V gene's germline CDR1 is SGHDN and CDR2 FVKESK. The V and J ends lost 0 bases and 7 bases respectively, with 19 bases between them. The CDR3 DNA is TGTGCCAGCAGCCAAGATAGGACTTGGTTAGTGTTTAATGAGCAGTTCTTC. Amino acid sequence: CASSQDRTWLVFNEQFF.

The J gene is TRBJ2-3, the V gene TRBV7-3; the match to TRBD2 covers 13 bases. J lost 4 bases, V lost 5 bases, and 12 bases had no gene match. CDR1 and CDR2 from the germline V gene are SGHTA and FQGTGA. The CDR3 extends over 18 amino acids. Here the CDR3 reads CASSPPWTSGSRADTQYF. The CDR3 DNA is TGTGCCAGCAGCCCCCCATGGACTAGCGGGAGTCGCGCAGATACGCAGTATTTT.

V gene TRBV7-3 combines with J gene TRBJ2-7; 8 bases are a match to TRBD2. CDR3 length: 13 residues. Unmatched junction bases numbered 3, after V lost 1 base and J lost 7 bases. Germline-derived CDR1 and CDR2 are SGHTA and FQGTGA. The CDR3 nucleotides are TGTGCCAGCAGCTTAAGGTCTAGCGGGGAGCAGTACTTC. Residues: CASSLRSSGEQYF.

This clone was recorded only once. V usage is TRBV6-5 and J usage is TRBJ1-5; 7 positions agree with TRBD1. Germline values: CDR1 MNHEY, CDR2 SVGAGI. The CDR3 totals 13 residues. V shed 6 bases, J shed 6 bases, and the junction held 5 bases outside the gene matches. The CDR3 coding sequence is TGTGCCAGCAGACAGGGGTGGCGTCAGCCCCAGCATTTT. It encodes CASRQGWRQPQHF.

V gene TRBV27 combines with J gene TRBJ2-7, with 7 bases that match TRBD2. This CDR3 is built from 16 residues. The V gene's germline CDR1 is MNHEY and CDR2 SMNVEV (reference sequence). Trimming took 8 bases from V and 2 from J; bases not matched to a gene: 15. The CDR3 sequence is CASCTLLRENPYEQYF. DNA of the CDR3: TGTGCCAGCTGTACTCTTTTGCGGGAGAATCCCTACGAGCAGTACTTC.

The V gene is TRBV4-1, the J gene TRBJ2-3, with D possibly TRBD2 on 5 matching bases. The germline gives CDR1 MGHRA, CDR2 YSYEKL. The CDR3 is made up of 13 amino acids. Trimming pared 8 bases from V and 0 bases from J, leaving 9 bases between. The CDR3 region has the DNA TGCGCCAGCGGACTCTCGAGCACAGATACGCAGTATTTT. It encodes CASGLSSTDTQYF.

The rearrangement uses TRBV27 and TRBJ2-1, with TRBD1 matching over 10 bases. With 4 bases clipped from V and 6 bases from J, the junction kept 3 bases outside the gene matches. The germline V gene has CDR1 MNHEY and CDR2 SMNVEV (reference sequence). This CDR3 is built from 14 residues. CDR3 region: CASSSGQGPNEQFF. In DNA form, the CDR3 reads TGTGCCAGCAGTTCGGGACAGGGGCCCAATGAGCAGTTCTTC.

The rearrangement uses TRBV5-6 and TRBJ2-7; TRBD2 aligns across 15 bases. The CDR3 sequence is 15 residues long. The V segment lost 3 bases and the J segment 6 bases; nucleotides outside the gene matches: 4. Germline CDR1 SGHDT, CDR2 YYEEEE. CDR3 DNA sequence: TGTGCCAGCAGCTCACGGACTAGCGGGAGGGTCGAGCAGTACTTC. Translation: CASSSRTSGRVEQYF. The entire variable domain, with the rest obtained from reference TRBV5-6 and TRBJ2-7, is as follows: DAGVTQSPTHLIKTRGQQVTLRCSPKSGHDTVSWYQQALGQGPQFIFQYYEEEERQRGNFPDRFSGHQFPNYSSELNVNALLLGDSALYLCASSSRTSGRVEQYFGPGTRLTVT.

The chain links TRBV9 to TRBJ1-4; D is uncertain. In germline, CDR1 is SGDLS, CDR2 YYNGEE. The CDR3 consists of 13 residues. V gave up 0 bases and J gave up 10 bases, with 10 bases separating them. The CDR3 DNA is TGTGCCAGCAGCGTAGACACCGGGAGAAAACTGTTTTTT. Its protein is CASSVDTGRKLFF. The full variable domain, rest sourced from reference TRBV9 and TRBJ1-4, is DSGVTQTPKHLITATGQRVTLRCSPRSGDLSVYWYQQSLDQGLQFLIQYYNGEERAKGNILERFSAQQFPDLHSELNLSSLELGDSALYFCASSVDTGRKLFFGSGTQLSVL.

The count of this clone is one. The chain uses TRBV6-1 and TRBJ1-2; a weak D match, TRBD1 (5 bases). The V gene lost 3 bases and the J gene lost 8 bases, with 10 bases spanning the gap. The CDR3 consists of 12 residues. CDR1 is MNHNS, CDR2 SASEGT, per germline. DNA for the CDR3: TGTGCCAGCAGTGATCAGGGTATGGGCTACACCTTC. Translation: CASSDQGMGYTF.

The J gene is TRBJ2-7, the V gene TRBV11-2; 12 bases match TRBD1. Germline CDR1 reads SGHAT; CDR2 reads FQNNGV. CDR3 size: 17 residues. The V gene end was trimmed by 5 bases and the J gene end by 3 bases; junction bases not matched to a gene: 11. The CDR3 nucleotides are TGTGCCAGCAGCCTCTCCGGGACAGGGGGCATCATCTACGAGCAGTACTTC. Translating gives CASSLSGTGGIIYEQYF.

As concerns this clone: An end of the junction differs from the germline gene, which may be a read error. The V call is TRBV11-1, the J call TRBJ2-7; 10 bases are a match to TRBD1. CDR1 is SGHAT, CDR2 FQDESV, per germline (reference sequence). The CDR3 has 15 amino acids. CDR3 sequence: CASSPRQGASCEQYF. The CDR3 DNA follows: TGTGCCAGCAGCCCTAGACAGGGGGCATCCTGCGAGCAGTACTTC.

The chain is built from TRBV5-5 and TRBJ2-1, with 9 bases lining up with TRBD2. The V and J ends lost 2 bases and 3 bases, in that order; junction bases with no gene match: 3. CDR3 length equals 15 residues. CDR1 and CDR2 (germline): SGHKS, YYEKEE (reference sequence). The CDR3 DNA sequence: TGTGCCAGCAGCTTCGGGACTAGCCGCTACAATGAGCAGTTCTTC. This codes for CASSFGTSRYNEQFF.

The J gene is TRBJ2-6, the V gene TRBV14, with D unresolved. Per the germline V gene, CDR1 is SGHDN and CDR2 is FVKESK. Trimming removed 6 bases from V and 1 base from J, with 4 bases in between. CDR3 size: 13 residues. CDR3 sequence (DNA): TGTGCCAGCAGTCTTTCTGGGGCCAACGTCCTGACTTTC. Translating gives CASSLSGANVLTF.